A single T cell receptor beta chain is shown here with its context. From germline, CDR1 is SGHTS and CDR2 YDEGEE. The CDR3 spans 14 residues. V dropped 2 bases and J dropped 4 bases, with 10 bases sitting between them. Specified treatment: randomized to nivolumab then ipilimumab (arm A) or the reverse (arm B). TCRdb keeps only in-frame clones here, not all; method: immunoSEQ multiplex PCR. The repertoire consists of 5,600 or so clones, with about half occurring once and the leading ten covering roughly 42%. The sample originates from a study of sequential checkpoint blockade in melanoma. The origin of this receptor is a human donor with melanoma. The J gene is TRBJ1-3, the V gene TRBV5-8, with D hard to call. The specimen was CD8+ T cells sorted from blood (inferred from file names), collected from a patient given nivolumab and ipilimumab in sequence. CDR3 sequence reads: CASSFGGSGNTIYF. In DNA form, the CDR3 reads TGTGCCAGCAGCTTCGGAGGATCGGGAAACACCATATATTTT.